The present T cell receptor (beta chain) was sequenced within a study of blood T cell repertoires in COVID-19. Study at large: There were acute and convalescent COVID-19 samples, and they came from the United States, Italy and Spain. T cells, B-cell-depleted T cells, or PBMCs provided the cDNA or gDNA that served as material.

As handled by the study authors: Amplification with reference gene primers provided the estimates of nucleated cell counts. Assay used: immunoSEQ multiplex PCR; TCRdb lists only in-frame clones, some missing. V and J calls plus clone size are reproduced from that table; the DNA served to infer D and trimming. The sample has some 100,000 clones, around 80% seen once. Sequencing was done on a sample of peripheral blood. The receptor was isolated from a middle-aged man with active or convalescent COVID-19.

The CDR3 sequence is CAISKGQGYGYTF. The CDR3 DNA sequence: TGTGCCATCAGTAAGGGACAGGGTTACGGCTACACCTTC. The chain has TRBV10-3 and TRBJ1-2; 9 nucleotides line up with TRBD1. The CDR3 covers 13 residues. V lost 5 bases and J lost 8; bases outside the gene matches: 6. Germline CDR1 is ENHRY and CDR2 is SYGVKD.